One sample yielded the 9 T cell receptor beta chains listed below, sequenced in a study of cytomegalovirus exposure and HLA in healthy donors. 13 Jbeta primers and 60 Vbeta primers were used for the PCR. Here immunoSEQ multiplex PCR was the method, and the copy in TCRdb shows in-frame clones only, minus some. The sample consists of some 120,000 clones, more than 15% of them appearing once. Material for sequencing was PBMCs. Receptors were obtained from a female donor in good health and CMV-seropositive.

This clone occurred a few times. The J gene is TRBJ2-5, the V gene TRBV5-1, with 7 nucleotides matching TRBD1. The end of the DNA fits TRBJ2-7 better, so the J call may be wrong. The CDR3 sequence is 14 residues long. Germline CDR1 is SGHRS and CDR2 is YFSETQ. The CDR3 coding sequence is TGCGCCAGCAGCTTGGGGGACAGAGCCTACGAGCAGTACTTC. This codes for CASSLGDRAYEQYF.

In its sample, this clone was seen a few times. CDR3 coding DNA: TGTGCCAGCAGCCAAGCAGGGAGGACTGAAGCTTTCTTT. Protein sequence: CASSQAGRTEAFF. This chain connects TRBV4-2 to TRBJ1-1, with D possibly matching TRBD1 (5 bases). CDR3 size: 13 residues. Trimming shortened V by 1 base and J by 5 bases, and 8 bases separated the two germline ends. Germline CDR1 reads LGHNA; CDR2 reads YNFKEQ.

A few counts support this clone. V and J are TRBV2 and TRBJ1-4, with D tentatively TRBD1 (5 bases). V was shortened by 3 bases and J by 4 bases, with 6 bases between the two germline ends. The CDR3 consists of 13 residues. Per the germline V gene, CDR1 is SNHLY and CDR2 is FYNNEI. The CDR3 loop reads CASSDRVNEKLFF. The CDR3 DNA reads TGTGCCAGCAGTGACAGGGTTAATGAAAAACTGTTTTTT. Drawing the rest from reference TRBV2 and TRBJ1-4, the complete variable domain is EPEVTQTPSHQVTQMGQEVILRCVPISNHLYFYWYRQILGQKVEFLVSFYNNEISEKSEIFDDQFSVERPDGSNFTLKIRSTKLEDSAMYFCASSDRVNEKLFFGSGTQLSVL.

The V and J genes are TRBV2 and TRBJ2-5; 7 bases are a match to TRBD1. This CDR3 has 14 residues. CDR1 is SNHLY, CDR2 FYNNEI, per germline. J gave up 3 bases and V 6 bases, and 7 bases lay outside the gene matches. The CDR3, as DNA: TGTGCCAGCAGCCAACAGGGGTCGGAAGAGACCCAGTACTTC. Amino acid sequence: CASSQQGSEETQYF.

This rearrangement joins TRBV30 to TRBJ1-3; D is possibly TRBD1 (6 bases). Germline V CDR1 and CDR2: GTSNPN, SVGIG (reference sequence). The CDR3 runs 15 residues. The germline V and J ends were trimmed by 5 bases and 0 bases, with 14 bases remaining between them. The chain's CDR3 is CAWGTGGHSGNTIYF. The CDR3 DNA reads TGTGCCTGGGGGACGGGGGGCCACTCTGGAAACACCATATATTTT. The full variable domain, completed using reference TRBV30 and TRBJ1-3, is SQTIHQWPATLVQPVGSPLSLECTVEGTSNPNLYWYRQAAGRGLQLLFYSVGIGQISSEVPQNLSASRPQDRQFILSSKKLLLSDSGFYLCAWGTGGHSGNTIYFGEGSWLTVV.

As concerns this clone: This specimen includes other DNA sequences encoding the same CDR3. V usage is TRBV28 and J usage is TRBJ1-2; the match to TRBD1 covers 8 bases. Germline assignment: CDR1 MDHEN and CDR2 SYDVKM. The CDR3 runs to 15 residues. With V trimmed by 3 bases and J by 7 bases, 10 bases remained unmatched. As DNA, the CDR3 is TGTGCCAGCAGTTTGGCAGGGGGCGCTTCTGTTGGCTACACCTTC. Translated, it gives CASSLAGGASVGYTF.

The rearrangement links TRBV29-1 to TRBJ2-1; 10 nucleotides agree with TRBD1. V lost 8 bases, J lost 7 bases, and 8 bases stayed unmatched. The germline CDR1 and CDR2 sequences are SQVTM and ANQGSEA. The CDR3 runs 13 residues. The CDR3 region is CSLGDRGENEQFF. As DNA, the CDR3 is TGCAGCTTAGGGGACAGGGGAGAGAATGAGCAGTTCTTC.

V gene TRBV9 combines with J gene TRBJ2-1; D perhaps matches TRBD2 (5 bases). V dropped 3 bases and J dropped 7 bases, with 8 bases sitting between them. CDR1 is SGDLS and CDR2 is YYNGEE in the germline V gene. The CDR3 consists of 12 residues. CDR3: CASSASGNEQFF. CDR3 coding DNA: TGTGCCAGCAGCGCTTCGGGAAATGAGCAGTTCTTC.

This clone turned up a few times. The rearrangement joins TRBV15 to TRBJ1-1; TRBD1 matches 8 bases. V shed 1 base and J 6 bases; nucleotides not matched to a gene: 4. From germline, CDR1 is LNHNV and CDR2 YYDKDF (reference sequence). The CDR3 totals 14 residues. CDR3 DNA sequence: TGTGCCACCAGCAGAGGAACAGGGGGATCTGAAGCTTTCTTT. Its protein is CATSRGTGGSEAFF.